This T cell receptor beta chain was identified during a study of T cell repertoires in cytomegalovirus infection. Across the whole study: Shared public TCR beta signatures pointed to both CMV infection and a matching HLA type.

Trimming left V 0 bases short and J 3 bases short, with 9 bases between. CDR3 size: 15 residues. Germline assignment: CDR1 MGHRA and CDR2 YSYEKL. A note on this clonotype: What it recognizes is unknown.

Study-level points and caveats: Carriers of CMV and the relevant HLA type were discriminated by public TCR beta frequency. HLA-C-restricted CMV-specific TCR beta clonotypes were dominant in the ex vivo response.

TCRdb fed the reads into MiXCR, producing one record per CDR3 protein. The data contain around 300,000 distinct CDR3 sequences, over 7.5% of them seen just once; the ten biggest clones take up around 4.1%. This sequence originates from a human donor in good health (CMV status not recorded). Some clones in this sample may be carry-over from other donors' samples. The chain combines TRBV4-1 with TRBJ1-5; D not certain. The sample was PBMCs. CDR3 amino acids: CASSQEGQYNQPQHF. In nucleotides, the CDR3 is TGCGCCAGCAGCCAAGAAGGGCAGTACAATCAGCCCCAGCATTTT.